This T cell receptor (beta chain) was sequenced in a study of cytomegalovirus exposure and HLA in healthy donors. Germline V gene sequence: CDR1 SEHNR, CDR2 FQNEAQ (reference sequence). The CDR3 extends over 17 amino acids. Trimming left V 1 base short and J 3 bases short, with 19 bases between. Researchers ran the PCR with 60 Vbeta and 13 Jbeta primers. Clones were read by immunoSEQ multiplex PCR, and TCRdb kept only the in-frame ones, dropping some. The sample has about 180,000 clones, about 80% seen once. This clone came up a few times. The genes are TRBV7-9 and TRBJ2-7; a weak D match, TRBD1 (6 bases). The TCR originated in a woman in her 30s in good health and CMV-seronegative. The sample consisted of PBMCs. The CDR3, as DNA: TGTGCCAGCAGCTTAGGCGTAGTAGGACAGCGTTTCTACGAGCAGTACTTC. This translates into CASSLGVVGQRFYEQYF.